One sample yielded the 20 T cell receptor beta chains listed below, sequenced in a study of blood T cell repertoires in COVID-19. Some clones are missing from TCRdb's copy, which holds only in-frame ones; the method was immunoSEQ multiplex PCR. The sample lists approximately 350,000 clones; 65% to 90% were seen once. The material sequenced was peripheral blood. These receptors were obtained from a woman between 55 and 75 years old with COVID-19, enrolled during active disease.

The chain recombines TRBV5-1 with TRBJ2-5; D might be TRBD2 (5 bases). The CDR3 totals 14 residues. The V and J ends lost 3 bases and 5 bases respectively, with 14 bases between them. Germline CDR1 is SGHRS and CDR2 is YFSETQ. CDR3 coding DNA: TGCGCCAGCAGCTCGGCTAGCTCGGAGGAGACCCAGTACTTC. Translation gives CASSSASSEETQYF.

The V and J genes are TRBV3-1 (or the pseudogene TRBV3-2) and TRBJ1-5; D ambiguous. V lost 4 bases and J 2 bases, leaving 9 bases between the germline ends. Germline-derived CDR1 and CDR2 are LGHDT and YNNKEL (reference sequence). The CDR3 loop spans 14 amino acids. DNA of the CDR3: TGTGCCAGCAGCCTCTGGGGAGGCAATCAGCCCCAGCATTTT. Translation: CASSLWGGNQPQHF.

The genes are TRBV7-9 and TRBJ2-1, with TRBD1 matching over 7 bases. The CDR3 extends over 16 amino acids. V dropped 3 bases and J dropped 0; count of bases not matched to a gene: 5. Germline V gene lookup returns CDR1 SEHNR and CDR2 FQNEAQ (reference sequence). This chain's CDR3 is CASSFSRTGSYNEQFF. The CDR3 DNA follows: TGTGCCAGCAGCTTCTCCAGGACAGGCTCCTACAATGAGCAGTTCTTC.

CDR3 DNA: TGTGCCAGCAGTTTGGCCGGGACTAGTTTGATTGATACGCAGTATTTT. Protein sequence: CASSLAGTSLIDTQYF. The V and J genes are TRBV27 and TRBJ2-3; 8 positions match TRBD2. The length of the CDR3 is 16 residues. V lost 3 bases to trimming and J lost 6 bases; unmatched junction nucleotides: 11. Germline lookup yields CDR1 MNHEY and CDR2 SMNVEV (reference sequence).

This chain joins TRBV13 and TRBJ2-7, with 10 bases identical to TRBD1. V dropped 5 bases and J dropped 1; count of bases not matched to a gene: 5. The CDR3 consists of 15 residues. Germline V CDR1 and CDR2: PRHDT, FYEKMQ (reference sequence). This CDR3 is CASSQAGQGSYEQYF. The CDR3 coding sequence is TGTGCCAGCAGCCAGGCGGGACAGGGGTCCTACGAGCAGTACTTC.

The rearrangement links TRBV11-3 to TRBJ2-2, with D possibly matching TRBD2 (5 bases). Germline V gene lookup returns CDR1 SGHNT and CDR2 YENEEA. The CDR3 covers 14 residues. V was cut by 3 bases and J by 4 bases, with 9 bases left in between. The CDR3 region has the DNA TGTGCCAGCAGCTTTTCGGGATCCACCGGGGAGCTGTTTTTT. This encodes CASSFSGSTGELFF.

This clone appeared once. The rearrangement joins TRBV6-5 to TRBJ2-7, with 11 bases lining up with TRBD2. Germline V gene lookup returns CDR1 MNHEY and CDR2 SVGAGI. This CDR3 comprises 14 residues. The J segment lost 0 bases and the V segment lost 7 bases, leaving 2 bases of the junction unmatched. CDR3: CASMGLAASYEQYF. Written as DNA, the CDR3 is TGTGCCAGCATGGGACTAGCGGCCTCCTACGAGCAGTACTTC.

This chain joins TRBV11-3 and TRBJ2-7; 8 nucleotides align to TRBD1. The junction had 7 bases not matched to a gene; V was cut back by 5 bases and J by 1 base. CDR1 is SGHNT, CDR2 YENEEA, per germline. CDR3 length equals 15 residues. The CDR3 spells CASSRRQGTSYEQYF. CDR3 nucleotides: TGTGCCAGCAGCAGAAGACAGGGGACATCCTACGAGCAGTACTTC.

The chain has TRBV19 and TRBJ1-2, with 10 bases aligning to TRBD1. With 4 bases clipped from V and 2 bases from J, the junction kept 7 bases outside the gene matches. CDR3 length equals 16 residues. Per germline, CDR1 LNHDA and CDR2 SQIVND (reference sequence). CDR3 sequence reads: CASSTSGQGMNYGYTF. In nucleotides, the CDR3 is TGTGCCAGTAGTACCTCGGGACAGGGGATGAACTATGGCTACACCTTC.

The rearrangement uses TRBV5-1 and TRBJ2-3; 10 nucleotides align to TRBD2. Germline V gene sequence: CDR1 SGHRS, CDR2 YFSETQ. The trim removed 2 bases at V and 1 base at J, leaving 1 base unmatched. The CDR3 loop spans 15 amino acids. The CDR3 loop is CASSLTSGGTDTQYF. CDR3 sequence (DNA): TGCGCCAGCAGCTTAACTAGCGGGGGCACAGATACGCAGTATTTT.

The CDR3 nucleotides read TGTGCCAGCAGCTCAGCCACAGGCTCTGGGGCCAACGTCCTGACTTTC. It encodes CASSSATGSGANVLTF. The chain recombines TRBV7-3 with TRBJ2-6, with D perhaps TRBD1 (5 bases). CDR3 length equals 16 residues. Per the germline V gene, CDR1 is SGHTA and CDR2 is FQGTGA. V was cut by 4 bases and J by 0 bases, with 10 bases left in between.

This clone was seen just once. The chain recombines TRBV5-1 with TRBJ2-7; D possibly corresponds to TRBD1 (6 bases). The CDR3 spans 14 residues. The V end lost 2 bases, the J end lost 6 bases, and 15 bases lay between the germline ends. Looked up from germline, CDR1 is SGHRS and CDR2 is YFSETQ. CDR3 in DNA: TGCGCCAGCAGCTTAACGGACAACAGGGCCGAGCAGTACTTC. Translating gives CASSLTDNRAEQYF. The complete variable domain, with remaining parts taken from reference TRBV5-1 and TRBJ2-7, reads KAGVTQTPRYLIKTRGQQVTLSCSPISGHRSVSWYQQTPGQGLQFLFEYFSETQRNKGNFPGRFSGRQFSNSRSEMNVSTLELGDSALYLCASSLTDNRAEQYFGPGTRLTVT.

V is TRBV3-1 (or the pseudogene TRBV3-2) and J is TRBJ2-3, with 7 bases fitting TRBD2. Germline lookup yields CDR1 LGHDT and CDR2 YNNKEL (reference sequence). Losses at the gene ends were 5 bases for V and 2 bases for J; bases not matched to a gene: 4. This CDR3 contains 14 residues. The CDR3 DNA sequence: TGTGCCAGCAGCGCGAGCGGGGTCACAGATACGCAGTATTTT. It encodes CASSASGVTDTQYF.

The V call is TRBV6-5, the J call TRBJ1-3, with TRBD1 matching 10 bases. Germline V gene sequence: CDR1 MNHEY, CDR2 SVGAGI. CDR3 length: 13 amino acids. Trimming at V came to 8 bases and at J to 6 bases, leaving 4 bases not matched to a gene. The CDR3 nucleotides are TGTGCCAGCCAGGGACAGGGGAAAAACACCATATATTTT. Its translation is CASQGQGKNTIYF.

The rearrangement joins TRBV7-3 to TRBJ2-1, with D possibly TRBD2 on 6 matching bases. The CDR3 extends over 14 amino acids. Per germline, CDR1 SGHTA and CDR2 FQGTGA. Trimming stripped 5 bases from V and 0 bases from J, with 8 bases between. The CDR3 DNA follows: TGTGCCAGCAGCGGGGGGAGCTCCTACAATGAGCAGTTCTTC. Translation: CASSGGSSYNEQFF.

DNA of the CDR3: TGTGCCAGCAGCTCCCATTTGGAGACCCAGTACTTC. Translating gives CASSSHLETQYF. The rearrangement links TRBV5-4 to TRBJ2-5, with no clear D. The CDR3 runs to 12 residues. The germline V gene encodes CDR1 SGHNT and CDR2 YYREEE (reference sequence). Trimming removed 3 bases from V and 5 bases from J, with 8 bases in between.

The gene calls are TRBV27 and TRBJ1-1; the D is unclear. This CDR3 contains 13 residues. Trimming took 5 bases from V and 2 from J, leaving 9 bases between them. The germline V gene encodes CDR1 MNHEY and CDR2 SMNVEV (reference sequence). The CDR3 reads CASSRGYNTEAFF. The CDR3 DNA is TGTGCCAGCAGTCGGGGATACAACACTGAAGCTTTCTTT.

The J gene is TRBJ2-7, the V gene TRBV7-9, with D unclear. This CDR3 spans 17 amino acids. The V gene lost 4 bases and the J gene lost 2 bases, with 21 bases spanning the gap. CDR1 SEHNR and CDR2 FQNEAQ come from the germline V gene (reference sequence). The CDR3 sequence: CASSSPLSTGWAYEQYF. CDR3 bases: TGTGCCAGCAGCTCTCCCCTGTCGACTGGCTGGGCCTACGAGCAGTACTTC.

The J gene is TRBJ2-7, the V gene TRBV5-5; unclear D gene. The V and J ends lost 2 bases and 1 base respectively, with 13 bases between them. The germline gives CDR1 SGHKS, CDR2 YYEKEE (reference sequence). CDR3 size: 15 residues. Written as DNA, the CDR3 is TGTGCCAGCAGCTTCCAGGCGCTTCGTTCCTACGAGCAGTACTTC. The encoded protein is CASSFQALRSYEQYF.

The chain has TRBV5-4 and TRBJ1-2; D unresolved. CDR3 length: 14 residues. CDR1 SGHNT and CDR2 YYREEE come from the germline V gene (reference sequence). Trimming took 2 bases from V and 4 from J, leaving 12 bases between them. This chain's CDR3 is CASSFGSSFYGYTF. In DNA, the CDR3 is TGTGCCAGCAGCTTCGGGTCCAGCTTCTATGGCTACACCTTC.